This TCR beta chain was captured in a study of cytotoxic CD8 clonotypes in ibrutinib-treated CLL. About the research overall: After median around 5.5 years, approximately 14 stayed in remission, approximately 12 progressed; responses roughly 25 partial, 2 complete.

Germline V gives CDR1 SGDLS, CDR2 YYNGEE. Trimming at V came to 0 bases and at J to 4 bases, leaving 3 bases not matched to a gene. This CDR3 is 15 amino acids long. Method: immunoSEQ multiplex PCR; TCRdb's copy keeps in-frame clones and lacks some. The data show 20,000 or so clones, about 68% seen once. About this clone itself: Its antigen is still unknown.

Findings and limits, study-wide: Higher clonality was seen at ibrutinib response and a return toward baseline at progression. Private clonotypes, not public ones, expanded at ibrutinib response.

This chain uses TRBV9 with TRBJ2-1; 8 bases line up with TRBD1. The receptor's source is a human donor with chronic lymphocytic leukemia. Material: PBMCs, obtained before ibrutinib treatment. The CDR3 sequence: CASSVGGQAYNEQFF. The CDR3 DNA reads as TGTGCCAGCAGCGTAGGGGGACAGGCATACAATGAGCAGTTCTTC. The full variable domain, in which reference TRBV9 and TRBJ2-1 provide the parts outside the CDR3, is DSGVTQTPKHLITATGQRVTLRCSPRSGDLSVYWYQQSLDQGLQFLIQYYNGEERAKGNILERFSAQQFPDLHSELNLSSLELGDSALYFCASSVGGQAYNEQFFGPGTRLTVL.